A selection of T cell receptor beta chains follows, all from one sample in a study of vaccination effects on CD4 cells after COVID-19. These TCRs are of unknown antigen specificity. Profiled with immunoSEQ multiplex PCR; TCRdb holds only in-frame clones, not every one. Of about 33,000 clones in the sample, around three quarters were seen once. Material: CD4+ T cells from PBMCs cultured with HCoV-229E spike peptides, obtained after COVID-19 vaccination. These receptors were taken from a human donor who received a COVID-19 vaccine. CDR3s include the opening cysteine and the closing phenylalanine or tryptophan. Fields, in order: clone size, D gene, J gene, V gene, CDR3 protein, CDR3 DNA. A D gene is named only where the DNA matches it firmly. The size of a clone is reported for some rows only, either as once, few or many, or as a class for expanded clones.

clone size: few
D gene: TRBD1
J gene: TRBJ1-3
V gene: TRBV18
CDR3 protein: CASSTGQGRNTIYF
CDR3 DNA: TGTGCCAGCTCAACGGGACAGGGGAGAAACACCATATATTTT

clone size: NA
D gene: NA
J gene: TRBJ1-5
V gene: TRBV5-5
CDR3 protein: CASSLRTGSNQPQHF
CDR3 DNA: TGTGCCAGCAGCTTACGAACAGGGTCAAATCAGCCCCAGCATTTT

clone size: NA
D gene: TRBD2
J gene: TRBJ2-7
V gene: TRBV14
CDR3 protein: CASSSSGGGSYEQYF
CDR3 DNA: TGTGCCAGCAGCTCTAGTGGGGGGGGTAGCTACGAGCAGTACTTC

clone size: NA
D gene: TRBD2
J gene: TRBJ2-7
V gene: TRBV7-9
CDR3 protein: CASSPRLAGASYEQYF
CDR3 DNA: TGTGCCAGCAGCCCTCGACTAGCGGGAGCCTCCTACGAGCAGTACTTC

clone size: NA
D gene: TRBD1
J gene: TRBJ1-2
V gene: TRBV10-1
CDR3 protein: CASSGPKLGQIYGYTF
CDR3 DNA: TGCGCCAGCAGTGGTCCGAAACTGGGACAGATCTATGGCTACACCTTC

clone size: NA
D gene: NA
J gene: TRBJ2-1
V gene: TRBV5-1
CDR3 protein: CASSPVEAYNEQFF
CDR3 DNA: TGCGCCAGCAGCCCCGTGGAGGCTTACAATGAGCAGTTCTTC

clone size: NA
D gene: NA
J gene: TRBJ1-2
V gene: TRBV11-2
CDR3 protein: CASSASGTYGYTF
CDR3 DNA: TGTGCCAGCAGCGCATCCGGGACCTATGGCTACACCTTC

clone size: NA
D gene: NA
J gene: TRBJ2-5
V gene: TRBV3-1/TRBV3-2
CDR3 protein: CASLLGGEETQYF
CDR3 DNA: TGTGCCAGCCTTTTAGGGGGGGAAGAGACCCAGTACTTC

clone size: once
D gene: TRBD1
J gene: TRBJ1-1
V gene: TRBV11-2
CDR3 protein: CASRQGIDTEAFF
CDR3 DNA: TGTGCCAGCCGACAGGGCATTGACACTGAAGCTTTCTTT

clone size: NA
D gene: NA
J gene: TRBJ1-1
V gene: TRBV9
CDR3 protein: CASSSQGQGNTEAFF
CDR3 DNA: TGTGCCAGCAGCTCCCAGGGGCAGGGGAACACTGAAGCTTTCTTT

clone size: few
D gene: TRBD1
J gene: TRBJ2-1
V gene: TRBV5-6
CDR3 protein: CASSLEIYYRDSEQFF
CDR3 DNA: TGTGCCAGCAGCTTGGAAATATATTACCGGGACAGTGAGCAGTTCTTC

clone size: NA
D gene: NA
J gene: TRBJ2-2
V gene: TRBV11-2
CDR3 protein: CASSLAWGRDTGELFF
CDR3 DNA: TGTGCCAGCAGCTTAGCTTGGGGGCGCGACACCGGGGAGCTGTTTTTT

clone size: NA
D gene: NA
J gene: TRBJ2-7
V gene: TRBV4-1
CDR3 protein: CASSQRLTGTTTSYEQYF
CDR3 DNA: TGCGCCAGCAGCCAAAGACTGACCGGGACAACGACTTCCTACGAGCAGTACTTC

clone size: few
D gene: NA
J gene: TRBJ2-7
V gene: TRBV5-8
CDR3 protein: CASKNPGLRTYEQYF
CDR3 DNA: TGTGCCAGCAAGAACCCGGGGTTGCGCACCTACGAGCAGTACTTC

clone size: few
D gene: NA
J gene: TRBJ2-7
V gene: TRBV9
CDR3 protein: CASSVDGLYEQYF
CDR3 DNA: TGTGCCAGCAGCGTAGACGGTCTCTACGAGCAGTACTTC

clone size: NA
D gene: NA
J gene: TRBJ1-1
V gene: TRBV7-9
CDR3 protein: CASSPGRLNTEAFF
CDR3 DNA: TGTGCCAGCAGCCCAGGACGGTTGAACACTGAAGCTTTCTTT

clone size: NA
D gene: TRBD1
J gene: TRBJ1-2
V gene: TRBV27
CDR3 protein: CASSLTGVSNYGYTF
CDR3 DNA: TGTGCCAGCAGTTTAACAGGGGTGTCCAACTATGGCTACACCTTC

clone size: NA
D gene: NA
J gene: TRBJ2-7
V gene: TRBV6-5
CDR3 protein: CASSGTSYEQYF
CDR3 DNA: TGTGCCAGCAGCGGGACTTCCTACGAGCAGTACTTC

clone size: NA
D gene: TRBD1
J gene: TRBJ1-2
V gene: TRBV18
CDR3 protein: CASSPQRTGTGGYGYTF
CDR3 DNA: TGTGCCAGCTCACCTCAGCGGACCGGGACAGGGGGCTATGGCTACACCTTC

clone size: few
D gene: NA
J gene: TRBJ2-1
V gene: TRBV5-4
CDR3 protein: CASSLAGGNEQFF
CDR3 DNA: TGTGCCAGCAGCTTGGCCGGGGGCAATGAGCAGTTCTTC

clone size: few
D gene: NA
J gene: TRBJ2-2
V gene: TRBV6-6
CDR3 protein: CASSPSRAGELFF
CDR3 DNA: TGTGCCAGCAGTCCATCCCGGGCCGGGGAGCTGTTTTTT

clone size: NA
D gene: NA
J gene: TRBJ2-3
V gene: TRBV4-1
CDR3 protein: CASSRLPGGLDTQYF
CDR3 DNA: TGCGCCAGCAGCCGACTTCCCGGAGGGTTAGATACGCAGTATTTT

clone size: few
D gene: TRBD2
J gene: TRBJ2-2
V gene: TRBV10-3
CDR3 protein: CATQLAGAGELFF
CDR3 DNA: TGTGCCACTCAACTAGCGGGAGCCGGGGAGCTGTTTTTT

clone size: few
D gene: NA
J gene: TRBJ1-1
V gene: TRBV4-2
CDR3 protein: CASSLFKGVGTEAFF
CDR3 DNA: TGTGCCAGCAGCCTTTTTAAGGGAGTCGGCACTGAAGCTTTCTTT

clone size: NA
D gene: NA
J gene: TRBJ2-5
V gene: TRBV10-3
CDR3 protein: CAISESLGTETQYF
CDR3 DNA: TGTGCCATCAGTGAGTCGCTCGGGACGGAGACCCAGTACTTC

clone size: NA
D gene: NA
J gene: TRBJ2-1
V gene: TRBV25-1
CDR3 protein: CASTARDGVAYNEQFF
CDR3 DNA: TGTGCCAGCACCGCTAGGGACGGGGTTGCCTACAATGAGCAGTTCTTC

clone size: NA
D gene: NA
J gene: TRBJ2-5
V gene: TRBV18
CDR3 protein: CASLGVGDHEGTQYF
CDR3 DNA: TGTGCCAGCCTAGGTGTAGGGGACCACGAAGGGACCCAGTACTTC

clone size: NA
D gene: TRBD1
J gene: TRBJ1-4
V gene: TRBV18
CDR3 protein: CASSPPGTGANEKLFF
CDR3 DNA: TGTGCCAGCTCACCACCCGGGACAGGGGCTAATGAAAAACTGTTTTTT

clone size: NA
D gene: TRBD2
J gene: TRBJ2-3
V gene: TRBV19
CDR3 protein: CASSIATSGLAGGTDTQYF
CDR3 DNA: TGTGCCAGTAGTATAGCCACATCCGGACTAGCGGGGGGTACAGATACGCAGTATTTT

clone size: NA
D gene: NA
J gene: TRBJ2-1
V gene: TRBV3-1/TRBV3-2
CDR3 protein: CASSQVVSSYNEQFF
CDR3 DNA: TGTGCCAGCAGCCAAGTTGTGAGCTCCTACAATGAGCAGTTCTTC

clone size: NA
D gene: NA
J gene: TRBJ2-5
V gene: TRBV7-7
CDR3 protein: CASSLALGETQYF
CDR3 DNA: TGTGCCAGCAGCTTAGCGCTCGGGGAGACCCAGTACTTC

clone size: NA
D gene: NA
J gene: TRBJ2-1
V gene: TRBV5-8
CDR3 protein: CASSGSGVYNEQFF
CDR3 DNA: TGTGCCAGCAGCGGTAGCGGAGTATACAATGAGCAGTTCTTC

clone size: NA
D gene: TRBD2
J gene: TRBJ2-5
V gene: TRBV6-5
CDR3 protein: CASSYAGGQETQYF
CDR3 DNA: TGTGCCAGCAGTTATGCGGGGGGTCAAGAGACCCAGTACTTC

clone size: NA
D gene: NA
J gene: TRBJ2-2
V gene: TRBV18
CDR3 protein: CASSLQDTGELFF
CDR3 DNA: TGTGCCAGCTCACTACAGGATACCGGGGAGCTGTTTTTT

clone size: NA
D gene: TRBD2
J gene: TRBJ2-5
V gene: TRBV19
CDR3 protein: CASSRGTSGQLETQYF
CDR3 DNA: TGTGCCAGTAGTAGAGGGACTAGCGGACAGTTGGAGACCCAGTACTTC

clone size: few
D gene: NA
J gene: TRBJ1-6
V gene: TRBV6-5
CDR3 protein: CASSPTYSPLHF
CDR3 DNA: TGTGCCAGCAGTCCGACATATTCACCCCTCCACTTT